The rows below give T cell receptor beta chains drawn from one sample of a study of blood T cells in healthy people across ages. TCRdb re-called the 5' RACE reads through MiXCR, storing one row per CDR3 protein. Counted here are about 510,000 distinct CDR3 sequences, about a quarter occurring once; the ten biggest clones make up approximately 3.5%. Another study also made use of these data, one on T cells of mothers and their children.

The specimen was blood. These TCRs come from a boy aged 2-15 years in good health. Both conserved end residues are part of each CDR3. A D gene is named only where the DNA matches it firmly. The size entry is marked missing in some rows and otherwise reads once, few, many or a size class.

cdr3_nt | cdr3_aa | j_call | d_call | v_call | clone_size
TGTGCCAGCAGTACAGGGCCCTACGAGCAGTACTTC | CASSTGPYEQYF | TRBJ2-7 | . | TRBV12-3/TRBV12-4 | few
TGTGCCAGCAGCTTGGGACGAATAGGGGGAGACGAGCAGTACTTC | CASSLGRIGGDEQYF | TRBJ2-7 | . | TRBV9 | few
TGTGCTAGCAGCCCGACGGGCGAGGGGGATGAGCAGTTCTTC | CASSPTGEGDEQFF | TRBJ2-1 | . | TRBV7-7 | .
TGCGCCAGCAGCTTGGAGGCGAGCTGGACTACCTACGAGCAGTACTTC | CASSLEASWTTYEQYF | TRBJ2-7 | . | TRBV5-1 | .
TGCGCCAGCAGTGAGTCGATACGGTTTAGGGCAGCTAATCAGCCCCAGCATTTT | CASSESIRFRAANQPQHF | TRBJ1-5 | . | TRBV10-2 | few
TGCGCCAGCAGGCAGGGCAGCGGGTTCAATGAGCAGTTCTTC | CASRQGSGFNEQFF | TRBJ2-1 | . | TRBV5-1 | many
TGTGCCAGCAGTTCACCACGACAGACCGGGGACTATGGCTACACCTTC | CASSSPRQTGDYGYTF | TRBJ1-2 | . | TRBV12-3/TRBV12-4 | .
TGTGCCAGCAAGTCTTCCGACGAGCAGTACTTC | CASKSSDEQYF | TRBJ2-7 | . | TRBV12-3/TRBV12-4 | few
TGTGCCAGCAGCCCGTCTCTAGGAGGGTTGGCCTACGAGCAGTACTTC | CASSPSLGGLAYEQYF | TRBJ2-7 | . | TRBV7-9 | .
TGCAGCATGATAGCGGGAGTCCTTTCCGATACGCAGTATTTT | CSMIAGVLSDTQYF | TRBJ2-3 | TRBD2 | TRBV29-1 | few
TGTGCCATCAGTGACCGTAGCGGGAGCCACGAGCAGTACTTC | CAISDRSGSHEQYF | TRBJ2-7 | TRBD2 | TRBV10-3 | few
TGCAGTGCTTGGGGACAGGGACAGACCCAGTACTTC | CSAWGQGQTQYF | TRBJ2-5 | TRBD1 | TRBV20-1 | few
TGTGCCAGCAGTTACTCAGGAGAAGCCGGGGAGCTGTTTTTT | CASSYSGEAGELFF | TRBJ2-2 | . | TRBV6-5 | many
TGTGCCAGCGAGAGGGCCACGAGCTACAATGAGCAGTTCTTC | CASERATSYNEQFF | TRBJ2-1 | . | TRBV7-8 | .
TGTGCCAGCAGTGAAAGGACGTTCGACAGGGAGCAGTTCTTC | CASSERTFDREQFF | TRBJ2-1 | . | TRBV25-1 | .
TGTGCCAGCAGCTTAGGGACAGGACTAGCGGCCTACGAGCAGTACTTC | CASSLGTGLAAYEQYF | TRBJ2-7 | TRBD2 | TRBV7-6 | .
TGTGCCATCGGTGAGGGGGGGCGCGAGCAGTACTTC | CAIGEGGREQYF | TRBJ2-7 | . | TRBV10-3 | few
TGTGCCAAGTCCCGGGGGGGGGAAGGGGCCCGGAGGTTTTGGGACACTGAAGCTTTCTTT | CAKSRGGEGARRFWDTEAFF | TRBJ1-1 | . | TRBV6-7 | .
TGTGCCAGCAGCTTAGATAGGGACGCTCGCTCCTACGAGCAGTACTTC | CASSLDRDARSYEQYF | TRBJ2-7 | . | TRBV7-9 | .
TGCGCCAGCAGTGAGTTCCGGGGGGGCCGAAATGAGCAGTTCTTC | CASSEFRGGRNEQFF | TRBJ2-1 | TRBD2 | TRBV10-2 | few
TGTGCCAGCAGGCTACTAGATAATGAGCAGTTCTTC | CASRLLDNEQFF | TRBJ2-1 | . | TRBV12-3/TRBV12-4 | few
TGTGCCAGCAGAATAACCCAGACTTGGAGACTTAACTATGGCTACACCTTC | CASRITQTWRLNYGYTF | TRBJ1-2 | . | TRBV6-1 | .
TGTGCCAGCAGCTTGCGCGGGGACAGCTACACCGGGGAGCTGTTTTTT | CASSLRGDSYTGELFF | TRBJ2-2 | . | TRBV5-5 | few
TGTGCCACCAGCAGAGATATACGGAACGAGCAGTACTTC | CATSRDIRNEQYF | TRBJ2-7 | . | TRBV15 | .
TGTGCCAGCATCAAAGGCGGTGGGATAGGAGAGACCCAGTACTTC | CASIKGGGIGETQYF | TRBJ2-5 | . | TRBV7-2 | few
TGTGCCAGCAGTTACGACCGGGGGGGAGGCAATCAGCCCCAGCATTTT | CASSYDRGGGNQPQHF | TRBJ1-5 | . | TRBV6-6 | once
TGTGCCAGCAGCCCCCAGATAGCGGGAGAGGGCAATGAGCAGTTCTTC | CASSPQIAGEGNEQFF | TRBJ2-1 | TRBD2 | TRBV7-2 | few
TGCGCCAGCAGTGAGTCTTTCAGCAGGGCGAACACTGAAGCTTTCTTT | CASSESFSRANTEAFF | TRBJ1-1 | . | TRBV10-2 | few
TGCGCCAGCTACCCGGCCCCGGGACAGCGCTTGGGAGAGCAGTACTTC | CASYPAPGQRLGEQYF | TRBJ2-7 | TRBD1 | TRBV5-1 | many
TGCGCCAGCAGCCAAGGTTCAGGGAAAGAGACCCAGTCCTTC | CASSQGSGKETQSF | TRBJ2-5 | . | TRBV4-1 | once
TGTGCCAGCAGCGAAGGGAGTAGTTCCAATGAGCAGTTCTTC | CASSEGSSSNEQFF | TRBJ2-1 | . | TRBV3-1 | .
TGTGCCAGCAGCCCGACCGAATTCAATGAGCAGTTCTTC | CASSPTEFNEQFF | TRBJ2-1 | . | TRBV6-2/TRBV6-3 | few
TGTGCCAGCAGTTACCCCACTAGCGGGAGTTACAATGAGCAGTTCTTC | CASSYPTSGSYNEQFF | TRBJ2-1 | TRBD2 | TRBV6-6 | .
TGTGCCAGCAGTTACTCCGGGCGGGCAGAAGAGACCCAGTACTTC | CASSYSGRAEETQYF | TRBJ2-5 | . | TRBV6-6 | few
TGTGCCAGCACCTCACTACGGGCTAGCGGGATGCTCTCCTACAATGAGCAGTTCTTC | CASTSLRASGMLSYNEQFF | TRBJ2-1 | TRBD2 | TRBV7-2 | .
TGTGCCAGAGGGCTGAAAGATACGCAGTATTTT | CARGLKDTQYF | TRBJ2-3 | . | TRBV2 | .
TGTGCCAGCAGCCAAGATCCAGGGGCTGGAAACACCATATATTTT | CASSQDPGAGNTIYF | TRBJ1-3 | . | TRBV4-2 | .
TGTGCCAGCAGTGAATGGTGGTCAGCAGTCGAGACCCAGTACTTC | CASSEWWSAVETQYF | TRBJ2-5 | . | TRBV6-1 | .
TGTGCCAGCAGACAGGGACCCCCTATTCAAGAGACCCAGTACTTC | CASRQGPPIQETQYF | TRBJ2-5 | . | TRBV6-5 | many
TGTGCCAGCAGCTTACCGGACAGTCTTGAAGCTTTCTTT | CASSLPDSLEAFF | TRBJ1-1 | . | TRBV7-2 | .
TGTGCCAGCAAAGACAGGGCCAAAATGTATGAGCAGTTCTTC | CASKDRAKMYEQFF | TRBJ2-1 | TRBD1 | TRBV2 | .
TGCGCCAGCAGCTTGGACAGGGGGCGAAACGAGCAGTACTTC | CASSLDRGRNEQYF | TRBJ2-7 | TRBD1 | TRBV5-1 | many
TGCAGTGCTAGGACCACACAGGTCTCCGAGCAGTACTTC | CSARTTQVSEQYF | TRBJ2-7 | . | TRBV20-1 | .